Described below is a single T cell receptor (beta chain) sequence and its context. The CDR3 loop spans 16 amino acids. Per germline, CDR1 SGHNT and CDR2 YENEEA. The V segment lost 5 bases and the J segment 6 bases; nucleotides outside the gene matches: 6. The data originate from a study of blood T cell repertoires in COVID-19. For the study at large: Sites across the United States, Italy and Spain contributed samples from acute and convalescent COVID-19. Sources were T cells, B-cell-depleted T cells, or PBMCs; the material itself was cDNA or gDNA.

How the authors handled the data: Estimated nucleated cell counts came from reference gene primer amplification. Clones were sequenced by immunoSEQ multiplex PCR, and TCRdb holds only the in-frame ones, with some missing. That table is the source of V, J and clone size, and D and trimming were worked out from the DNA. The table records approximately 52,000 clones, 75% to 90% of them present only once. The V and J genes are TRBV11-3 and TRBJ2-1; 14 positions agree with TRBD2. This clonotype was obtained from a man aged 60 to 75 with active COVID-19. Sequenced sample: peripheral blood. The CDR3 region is CASSPRTSGRSNEQFF. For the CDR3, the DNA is TGTGCCAGCAGCCCCCGGACTAGCGGGAGGTCCAATGAGCAGTTCTTC.